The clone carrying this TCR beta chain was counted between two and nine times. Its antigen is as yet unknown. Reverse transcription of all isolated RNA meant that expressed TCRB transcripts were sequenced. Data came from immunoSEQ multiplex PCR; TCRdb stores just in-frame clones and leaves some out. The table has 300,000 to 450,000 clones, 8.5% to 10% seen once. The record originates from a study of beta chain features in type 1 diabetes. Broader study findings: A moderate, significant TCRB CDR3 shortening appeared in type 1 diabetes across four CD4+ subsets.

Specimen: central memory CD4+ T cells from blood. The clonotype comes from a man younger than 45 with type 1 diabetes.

The CDR3 reads CASSQGLAGSPYEQYF. The DNA for the CDR3 is TGCGCCAGCAGCCAAGGGCTAGCGGGGAGCCCCTACGAGCAGTACTTC. The chain carries TRBV4-1 and TRBJ2-7; 9 bases map to TRBD2. CDR3 size: 16 residues. The germline CDR1 and CDR2 sequences are MGHRA and YSYEKL. V gave up 1 base and J gave up 2 bases; unmatched junction bases: 6.